What follows are 4 T cell receptor beta chains derived from one specimen sequenced in a study of T-cell reconstitution after alpha-beta-depleted transplantation in children. The authors prepared the TCRbeta library with unique molecular identifiers. Via MiXCR, TCRdb re-called the PCR reads, giving one row per CDR3 protein. The profile shows about 400,000 distinct CDR3 sequences, roughly 20% of them singletons. The input for sequencing was PBMCs from the stem cell graft donor, taken from the stem cell graft. These receptors came from a human donor who donated a stem cell graft to a child with acute myeloid leukemia.

The sample holds a few counts of this clonotype. This chain links TRBV7-2 with TRBJ2-7, with unresolved D. Germline lookup yields CDR1 SGHTA and CDR2 FQGNSA. The V end lost 3 bases, the J end lost 3 bases, and 9 bases lay between the germline ends. This CDR3 is 13 amino acids long. CDR3 loop: CASSLDLNYEQYF. The CDR3 DNA reads TGTGCCAGCAGCTTGGATCTCAACTACGAGCAGTACTTC.

This clonotype was found a few times. The rearrangement joins TRBV10-3 to TRBJ2-3; 10 bases are a match to TRBD1. Germline V gives CDR1 ENHRY, CDR2 SYGVKD. This CDR3 spans 18 amino acids. After removal of 4 bases from V and 2 bases from J, the junction contained 12 bases not matched to a gene. The CDR3 region has the DNA TGTGCCATCAGTGTCGGGCCGGGACAGGGGCTACACACAGATACGCAGTATTTT. It specifies CAISVGPGQGLHTDTQYF.

This clonotype was seen many times. J is TRBJ1-5 and V is TRBV20-1; D is possibly TRBD1 (5 bases). Germline assignment: CDR1 DFQATT and CDR2 SNEGSKA (reference sequence). This CDR3 has 13 residues. The CDR3 spells CSGVGLGNQPQHF. For the CDR3, the DNA is TGCAGCGGAGTGGGGCTCGGCAATCAGCCCCAGCATTTT.

The chain couples TRBV25-1 to TRBJ2-5; no clear D gene. This CDR3 spans 13 amino acids. The germline V gene has CDR1 MGHDK and CDR2 SYGVNS. The V end was cut by 4 bases, the J end by 5 bases, with 11 bases between. For the CDR3, the DNA is TGTGCCAGCAGTGCGGCAGCCAGGGAGACCCAGTACTTC. It translates to CASSAAARETQYF.